Shown below are 14 T cell receptor beta chains from a single sample sequenced in a study of cytomegalovirus exposure and HLA in healthy donors. 60 Vbeta and 13 Jbeta primers were used in PCR. TCRdb's table, derived via immunoSEQ multiplex PCR, lists solely in-frame clones and lacks some. The data show about 120,000 clones, 75% to 80% seen once. Sequenced input: PBMCs. These receptors originate from a woman between 40 and 55 years old in good health and CMV-seropositive.

The chain is built from TRBV7-8 and TRBJ1-1, with 7 positions matching TRBD1. Germline V lookup: CDR1 SGHVS, CDR2 FQNEAQ. The CDR3 runs to 12 residues. V trimming: 2 bases; J trimming: 11 bases; junction bases outside the gene matches: 5. The CDR3: CASSLTAGGAFF. For the CDR3, the DNA is TGTGCCAGCAGCTTAACGGCAGGGGGGGCTTTCTTT.

This clone was detected only a few times. The chain has TRBV6-6 and TRBJ2-7; TRBD1 matches at 12 bases. Germline V gene data show CDR1 as MNHNY and CDR2 as SVGAGI (reference sequence). The CDR3 spans 15 residues. Germline trimming cut 7 bases from V and 7 bases from J; bases unmatched to any gene: 11. The CDR3, as DNA: TGTGCCAGCAACCAGCCGGGACAGGGGGCGAAAGAGCAGTACTTC. Its translation is CASNQPGQGAKEQYF.

The chain combines TRBV2 with TRBJ1-6; TRBD1 matches 9 bases. CDR1 and CDR2 from the germline V gene are SNHLY and FYNNEI. The CDR3 covers 14 residues. V was clipped by 6 bases and J by 7 bases; unmatched bases: 4. For the CDR3, the DNA is TGTGCCAGCAGCTACAGGGGGCAAAATTCACCCCTCCACTTT. Translated: CASSYRGQNSPLHF.

V is TRBV10-3 and J is TRBJ2-7, with 7 bases lining up with TRBD1. The CDR3 is 13 amino acids. V trimming: 4 bases; J trimming: 3 bases; junction bases outside the gene matches: 3. Germline V lookup: CDR1 ENHRY, CDR2 SYGVKD. The DNA of the CDR3 is TGTGCCATCAGTGGACAGGGAATCTACGAGCAGTACTTC. As protein: CAISGQGIYEQYF.

This clone was seen only a few times. The chain joins TRBV11-2 to TRBJ1-3, with 7 bases aligning to TRBD1. Germline-derived CDR1 and CDR2 are SGHAT and FQNNGV. V shed 1 base, J shed 0 bases, and the junction held 0 bases outside the gene matches. This CDR3 is 15 amino acids long. The CDR3 nucleotides are TGTGCCAGCAGCTTAGCAGGGGGCTCTGGAAACACCATATATTTT. This gives the protein CASSLAGGSGNTIYF.

The chain has TRBV6-6 and TRBJ1-5; 12 bases line up with TRBD1. This CDR3 spans 16 amino acids. V lost 0 bases, J lost 8 bases, and 5 bases stayed unmatched. Looked up from germline, CDR1 is MNHNY and CDR2 is SVGAGI (reference sequence). Here the CDR3 reads CASSYSGTGGAEPQHF. CDR3 DNA: TGTGCCAGCAGTTACTCAGGGACAGGGGGCGCGGAGCCCCAGCATTTT.

The chain joins TRBV11-1 to TRBJ2-7; D may be TRBD1 (5 bases). The germline V gene has CDR1 SGHAT and CDR2 FQDESV (reference sequence). CDR3 length equals 16 residues. The V and J ends lost 5 bases and 0 bases respectively, with 17 bases between them. CDR3 DNA: TGTGCCAGCAGCCCTTCTGGAAGGGGATCCTCCTACGAGCAGTACTTC. It specifies CASSPSGRGSSYEQYF.

The V call is TRBV10-3, the J call TRBJ1-1; D not resolved. Germline lookup yields CDR1 ENHRY and CDR2 SYGVKD. The CDR3 consists of 14 residues. V dropped 7 bases and J dropped 1 base, with 13 bases sitting between them. CDR3 amino acids: CAITETLGNTEAFF. The CDR3 bases are TGTGCCATCACCGAGACATTAGGGAACACTGAAGCTTTCTTT.

This clone has more than one count but fewer than ten. Here the CDR3 DNA reads TGCGCCAGCAGCTGGGAGGGGAGCGAGACCCAGTACTTC. This sequence encodes CASSWEGSETQYF. The chain links TRBV5-1 to TRBJ2-5; 7 nucleotides line up with TRBD2. Germline V CDR1 and CDR2: SGHRS, YFSETQ. V trimming: 3 bases; J trimming: 5 bases; junction bases outside the gene matches: 4. The CDR3 is 13 amino acids.

This clone was seen a single time. This chain uses TRBV2 with TRBJ1-1; TRBD1 agrees at 9 bases. Unmatched junction bases numbered 7, after V lost 7 bases and J lost 7 bases. This CDR3 spans 13 amino acids. Germline loops: CDR1 SNHLY, CDR2 FYNNEI. CDR3 bases: TGTGCCAGCAAAGGGACAGGGTCGGATGAAGCTTTCTTT. It yields the protein CASKGTGSDEAFF.

The J gene is TRBJ1-2, the V gene TRBV27, with D tentatively TRBD1 (5 bases). Germline V CDR1 and CDR2: MNHEY, SMNVEV (reference sequence). The CDR3 has 13 residues. V lost 4 bases and J 5 bases, leaving 11 bases between the germline ends. In nucleotides, the CDR3 is TGTGCCAGCAGTTCCCAGGGAAATTATGGCTACACCTTC. Protein: CASSSQGNYGYTF.

This chain uses TRBV7-2 with TRBJ2-5; 11 bases map to TRBD2. The CDR3 extends over 18 amino acids. J lost 1 base, V lost 4 bases, and 11 bases had no gene match. Germline V gives CDR1 SGHTA, CDR2 FQGNSA. CDR3 in amino acids: CASSWRRLAGPAQETQYF. The CDR3 DNA is TGTGCCAGCAGCTGGAGGCGACTAGCGGGGCCGGCCCAAGAGACCCAGTACTTC.

This clone showed up just a few times. V gene TRBV27 combines with J gene TRBJ2-1; 7 bases map to TRBD2. The CDR3 is 16 residues long. The germline V gene encodes CDR1 MNHEY and CDR2 SMNVEV (reference sequence). Trimming took 1 base from V and 5 from J; bases not matched to a gene: 8. CDR3 loop: CASSLLGTGRDNEQFF. Written as DNA, the CDR3 is TGTGCCAGCAGTTTATTGGGAACGGGGAGGGACAATGAGCAGTTCTTC.

The CDR3 spells CASSARQGATDTQYF. CDR3 nucleotide sequence: TGTGCCAGCAGCGCCCGGCAGGGGGCCACAGATACGCAGTATTTT. This chain joins TRBV5-8 and TRBJ2-3; 8 nucleotides match TRBD1. The germline V gene has CDR1 SGHTS and CDR2 YDEGEE. Germline trimming cut 4 bases from V and 2 bases from J; bases unmatched to any gene: 6. The CDR3 runs to 15 residues.